The present T cell receptor (beta chain) was sequenced within a study of Ad26.COV2.S vaccination and SARS-CoV-2 variants. Study context: The COV1001 Ad26.COV2.S trial arm included the donor. Once, or twice with 56 days between doses, Ad26.COV2.S was given intramuscularly.

Whole-study findings and limits: It is possible that the TCR breadth and depth analyses underestimated the total T cell responses. Spike-specific TCR breadth was greater after Ad26.COV2.S than placebo.

Treatment meaning: approximately 18 received Ad26.COV2.S at low or high dose, single or two shots; roughly five received placebo; per-sample allocation not given. Day 63 after the first injection of vaccine or placebo was the sampling time. Produced via immunoSEQ multiplex PCR; TCRdb's table is partial and in-frame only. The profile shows a few hundred thousand clones, roughly 84% of them singletons. To note about this clone: Its antigen is unidentified.

Sequenced here: peripheral blood, sampled in a trial of Ad26.COV2.S vaccine versus placebo. The source is a person between 18 and 65 years old who received the Ad26.COV2.S COVID-19 vaccine or a placebo.

The CDR3 DNA follows: TGTGCCAGCAGCGTAGCCCCTCTTCGGGGGGGGGACGAGCAGTACTTC. Its protein product is CASSVAPLRGGDEQYF. This chain uses TRBV9 with TRBJ2-7, with 8 nucleotides matching TRBD2. Per germline, CDR1 SGDLS and CDR2 YYNGEE. Trimming at V came to 0 bases and at J to 5 bases, leaving 10 bases not matched to a gene. CDR3 length: 16 residues.